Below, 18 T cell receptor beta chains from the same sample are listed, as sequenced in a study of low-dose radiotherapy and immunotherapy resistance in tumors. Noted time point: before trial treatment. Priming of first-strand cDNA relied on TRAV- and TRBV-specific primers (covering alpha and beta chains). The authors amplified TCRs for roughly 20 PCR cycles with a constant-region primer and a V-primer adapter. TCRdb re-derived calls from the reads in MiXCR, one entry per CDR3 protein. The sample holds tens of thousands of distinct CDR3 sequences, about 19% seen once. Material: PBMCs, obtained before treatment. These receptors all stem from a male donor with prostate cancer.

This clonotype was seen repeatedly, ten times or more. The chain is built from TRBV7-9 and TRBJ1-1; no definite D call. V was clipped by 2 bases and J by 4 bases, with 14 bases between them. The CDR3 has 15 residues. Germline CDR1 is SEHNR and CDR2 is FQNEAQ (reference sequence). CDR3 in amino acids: CASSLNPGASTEAFF. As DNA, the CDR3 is TGTGCCAGCAGCTTAAACCCAGGTGCCTCCACTGAAGCTTTCTTT.

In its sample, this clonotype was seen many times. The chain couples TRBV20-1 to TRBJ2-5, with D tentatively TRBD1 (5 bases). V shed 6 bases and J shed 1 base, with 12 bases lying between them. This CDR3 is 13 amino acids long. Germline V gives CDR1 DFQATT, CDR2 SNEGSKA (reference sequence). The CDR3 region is CSAYDDSQETQYF. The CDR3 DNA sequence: TGCAGTGCGTACGATGACAGCCAAGAGACCCAGTACTTC.

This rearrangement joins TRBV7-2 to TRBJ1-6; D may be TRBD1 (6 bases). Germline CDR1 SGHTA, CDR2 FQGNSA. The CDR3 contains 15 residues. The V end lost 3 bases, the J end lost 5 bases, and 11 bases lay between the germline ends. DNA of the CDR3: TGTGCCAGCAGCTTGGGAGGGGGTGATAATTCACCCCTCCACTTT. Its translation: CASSLGGGDNSPLHF.

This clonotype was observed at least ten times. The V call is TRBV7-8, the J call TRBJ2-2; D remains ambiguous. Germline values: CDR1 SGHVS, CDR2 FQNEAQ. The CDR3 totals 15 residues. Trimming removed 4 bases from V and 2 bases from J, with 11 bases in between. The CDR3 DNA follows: TGTGCCAGCAGCTCTTTGGGCCCCAACACCGGGGAGCTGTTTTTT. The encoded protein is CASSSLGPNTGELFF.

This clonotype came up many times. CDR3 bases: TGTGCCAGCAACGTAAAACCAGGTCATAAGAACGAGCAGTACTTC. Encoded protein: CASNVKPGHKNEQYF. This rearrangement joins TRBV28 to TRBJ2-7; D is ambiguous. The CDR3 consists of 15 residues. Between the trimmed V and J ends, which lost 7 bases and 5 bases, there was a span of 21 bases. Germline CDR1 MDHEN, CDR2 SYDVKM.

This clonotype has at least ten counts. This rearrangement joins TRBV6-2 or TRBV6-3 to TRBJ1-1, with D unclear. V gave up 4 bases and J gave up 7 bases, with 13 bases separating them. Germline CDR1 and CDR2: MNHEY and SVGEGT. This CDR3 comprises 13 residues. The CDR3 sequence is CASSSPKAREAFF. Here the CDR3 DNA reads TGTGCCAGCAGTTCCCCCAAGGCCCGTGAAGCTTTCTTT.

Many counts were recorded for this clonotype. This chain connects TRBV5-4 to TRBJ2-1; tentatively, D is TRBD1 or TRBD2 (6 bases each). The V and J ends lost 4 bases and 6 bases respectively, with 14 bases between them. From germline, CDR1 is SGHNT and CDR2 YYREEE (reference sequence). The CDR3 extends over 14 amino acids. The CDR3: CASSPAGEVNEQFF. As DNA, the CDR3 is TGTGCCAGCAGCCCCGCAGGGGAGGTCAATGAGCAGTTCTTC.

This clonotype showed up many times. This CDR3 is CAISEPIGRGGTDTQYF. In DNA form, the CDR3 reads TGTGCCATCAGTGAGCCTATCGGCAGGGGTGGCACAGATACGCAGTATTTT. The genes are TRBV10-3 and TRBJ2-3; possibly TRBD1 for D (6 bases). V was cut by 2 bases and J by 1 base, with 16 bases left in between. The CDR3 totals 17 residues. Germline CDR1 is ENHRY and CDR2 is SYGVKD.

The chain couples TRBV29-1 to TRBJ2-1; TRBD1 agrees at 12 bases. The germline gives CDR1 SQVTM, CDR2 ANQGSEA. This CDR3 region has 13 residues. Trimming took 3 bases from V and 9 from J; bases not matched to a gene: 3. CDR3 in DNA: TGCAGCGTTGAGGGACAGGGGGCAACTGAGCAGTTCTTC. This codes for CSVEGQGATEQFF.

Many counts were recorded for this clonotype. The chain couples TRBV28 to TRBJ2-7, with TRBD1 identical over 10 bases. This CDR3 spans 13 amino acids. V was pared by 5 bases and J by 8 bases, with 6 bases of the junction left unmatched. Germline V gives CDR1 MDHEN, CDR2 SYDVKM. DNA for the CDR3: TGTGCCAGCAGTCTTAGGACAGGGGGACAGCAGTACTTC. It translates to CASSLRTGGQQYF.

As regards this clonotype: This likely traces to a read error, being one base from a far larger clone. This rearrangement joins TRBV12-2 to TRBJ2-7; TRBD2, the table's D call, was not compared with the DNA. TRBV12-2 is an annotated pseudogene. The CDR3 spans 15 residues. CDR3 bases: TGTGCCAGGAGCTTACCGGGACTGAGATTCTACGAGCAGTACTTC. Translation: CARSLPGLRFYEQYF.

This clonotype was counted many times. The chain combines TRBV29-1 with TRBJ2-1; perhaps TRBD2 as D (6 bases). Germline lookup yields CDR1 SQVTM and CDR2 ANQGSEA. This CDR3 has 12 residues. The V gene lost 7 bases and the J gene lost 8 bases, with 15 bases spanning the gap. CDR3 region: CSGTNREHEQFF. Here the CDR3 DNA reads TGCAGCGGAACCAACCGGGAGCATGAGCAGTTCTTC.

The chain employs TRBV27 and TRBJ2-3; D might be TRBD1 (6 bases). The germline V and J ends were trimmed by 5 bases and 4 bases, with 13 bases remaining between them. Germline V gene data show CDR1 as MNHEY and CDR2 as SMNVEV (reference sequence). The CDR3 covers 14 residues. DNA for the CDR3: TGTGCCAGCAGTAAACAGGGTTCATCAGATACGCAGTATTTT. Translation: CASSKQGSSDTQYF.

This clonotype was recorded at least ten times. The CDR3 region is CASSLAGLGRTEAFF. CDR3 DNA sequence: TGTGCCAGCAGCTTAGCGGGTCTTGGGCGCACTGAAGCTTTCTTT. The chain couples TRBV7-2 to TRBJ1-1; D remains ambiguous. V was pared by 0 bases and J by 4 bases, with 12 bases between. The CDR3 is made up of 15 amino acids. Germline CDR1 SGHTA, CDR2 FQGNSA.

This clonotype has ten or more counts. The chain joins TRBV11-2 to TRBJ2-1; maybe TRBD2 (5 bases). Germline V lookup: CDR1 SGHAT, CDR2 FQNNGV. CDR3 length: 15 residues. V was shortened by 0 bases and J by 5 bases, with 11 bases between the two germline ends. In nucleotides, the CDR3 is TGTGCCAGCAGCTTAGAACTAGGATTAAACAATGAGCAGTTCTTC. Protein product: CASSLELGLNNEQFF.

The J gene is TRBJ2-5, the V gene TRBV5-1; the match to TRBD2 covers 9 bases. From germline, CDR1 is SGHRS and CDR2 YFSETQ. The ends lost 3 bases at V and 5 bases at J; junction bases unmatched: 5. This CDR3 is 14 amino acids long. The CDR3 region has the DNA TGCGCCAGCAGCTCCGGGACTAGCTGGGAGACCCAGTACTTC. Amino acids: CASSSGTSWETQYF.

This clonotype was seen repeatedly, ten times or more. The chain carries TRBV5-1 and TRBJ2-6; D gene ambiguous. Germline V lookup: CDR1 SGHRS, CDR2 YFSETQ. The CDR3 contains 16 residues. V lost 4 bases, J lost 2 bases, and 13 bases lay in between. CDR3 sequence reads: CASSRSGSAGANVLTF. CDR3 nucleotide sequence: TGCGCCAGCAGCCGCTCCGGTTCTGCTGGGGCCAACGTCCTGACTTTC.

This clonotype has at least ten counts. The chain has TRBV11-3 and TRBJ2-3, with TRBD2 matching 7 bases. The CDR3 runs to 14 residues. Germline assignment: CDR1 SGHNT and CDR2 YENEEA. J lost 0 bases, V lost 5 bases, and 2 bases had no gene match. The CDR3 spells CASSVGGSTDTQYF. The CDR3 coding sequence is TGTGCCAGCAGCGTCGGGGGGAGCACAGATACGCAGTATTTT.